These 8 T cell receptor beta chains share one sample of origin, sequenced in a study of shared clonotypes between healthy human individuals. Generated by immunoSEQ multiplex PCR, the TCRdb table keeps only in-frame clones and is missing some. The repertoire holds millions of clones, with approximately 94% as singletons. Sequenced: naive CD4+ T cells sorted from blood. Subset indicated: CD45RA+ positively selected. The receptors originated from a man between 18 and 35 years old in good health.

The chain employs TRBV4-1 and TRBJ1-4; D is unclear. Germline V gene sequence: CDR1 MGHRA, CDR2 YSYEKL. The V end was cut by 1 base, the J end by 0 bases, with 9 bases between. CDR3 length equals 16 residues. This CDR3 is CASSQAWAATNEKLFF. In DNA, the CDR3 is TGCGCCAGCAGCCAAGCTTGGGCGGCAACTAATGAAAAACTGTTTTTT.

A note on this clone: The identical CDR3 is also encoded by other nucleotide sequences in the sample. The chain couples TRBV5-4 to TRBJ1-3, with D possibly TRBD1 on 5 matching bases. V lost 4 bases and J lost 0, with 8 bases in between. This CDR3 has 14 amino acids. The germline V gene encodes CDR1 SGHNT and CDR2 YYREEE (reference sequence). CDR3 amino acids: CASSLDSSGNTIYF. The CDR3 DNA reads TGTGCCAGCAGCCTCGACAGCTCTGGAAACACCATATATTTT.

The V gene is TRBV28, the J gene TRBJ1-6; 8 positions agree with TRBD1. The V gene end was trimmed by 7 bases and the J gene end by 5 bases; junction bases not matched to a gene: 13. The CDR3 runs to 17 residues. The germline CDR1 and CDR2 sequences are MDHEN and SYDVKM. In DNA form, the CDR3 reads TGTGCCAGCACGTCACAAATGACAGGGGCTAATAATTCACCCCTCCACTTT. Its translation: CASTSQMTGANNSPLHF.

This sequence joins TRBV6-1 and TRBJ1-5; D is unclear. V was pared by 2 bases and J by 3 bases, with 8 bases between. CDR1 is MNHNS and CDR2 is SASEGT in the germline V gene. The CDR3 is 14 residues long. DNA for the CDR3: TGTGCCAGCAGTGAAACTGGGTACAATCAGCCCCAGCATTTT. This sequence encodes CASSETGYNQPQHF.

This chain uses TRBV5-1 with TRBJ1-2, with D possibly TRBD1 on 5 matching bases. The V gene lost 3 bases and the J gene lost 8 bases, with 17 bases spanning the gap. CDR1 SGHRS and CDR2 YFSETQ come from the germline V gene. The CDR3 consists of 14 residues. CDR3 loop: CASSYSGQDIGYTF. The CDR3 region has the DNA TGCGCCAGCAGCTACTCGGGGCAGGATATAGGCTACACCTTC.

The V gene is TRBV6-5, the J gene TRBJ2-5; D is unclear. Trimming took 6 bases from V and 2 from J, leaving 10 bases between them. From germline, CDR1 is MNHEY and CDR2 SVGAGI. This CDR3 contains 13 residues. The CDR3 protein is CASRRHTQETQYF. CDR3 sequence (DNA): TGTGCCAGCAGAAGACACACACAAGAGACCCAGTACTTC.

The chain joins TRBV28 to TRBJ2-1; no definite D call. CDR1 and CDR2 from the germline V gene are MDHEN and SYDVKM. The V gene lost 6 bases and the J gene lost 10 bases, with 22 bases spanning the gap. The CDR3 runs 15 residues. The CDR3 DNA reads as TGTGCCAGCAGGGCTGACCCACCCCTGGCGAAGGAGCAGTTCTTC. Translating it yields CASRADPPLAKEQFF. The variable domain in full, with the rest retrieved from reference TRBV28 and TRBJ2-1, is DVKVTQSSRYLVKRTGEKVFLECVQDMDHENMFWYRQDPGLGLRLIYFSYDVKMKEKGDIPEGYSVSREKKERFSLILESASTNQTSMYLCASRADPPLAKEQFFGPGTRLTVL.

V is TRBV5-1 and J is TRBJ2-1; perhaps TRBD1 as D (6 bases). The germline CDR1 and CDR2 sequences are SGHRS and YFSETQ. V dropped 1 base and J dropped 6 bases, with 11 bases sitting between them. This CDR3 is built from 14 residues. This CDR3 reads CASSLRQVPNEQFF. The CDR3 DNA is TGCGCCAGCAGCTTGCGACAGGTACCCAATGAGCAGTTCTTC.